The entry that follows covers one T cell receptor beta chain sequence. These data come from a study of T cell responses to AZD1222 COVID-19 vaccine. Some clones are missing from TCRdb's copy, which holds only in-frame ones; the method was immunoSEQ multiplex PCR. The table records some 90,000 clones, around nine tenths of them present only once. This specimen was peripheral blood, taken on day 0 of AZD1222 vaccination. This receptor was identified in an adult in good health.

CDR3 region: CASSIPGQPSSYNEQFF. In nucleotides, the CDR3 is TGTGCCAGTAGTATACCCGGACAGCCTAGCTCCTACAATGAGCAGTTCTTC. This chain uses TRBV19 with TRBJ2-1; perhaps TRBD1 as D (6 bases). CDR3 length: 17 amino acids. CDR1 and CDR2 from the germline V gene are LNHDA and SQIVND (reference sequence). Trimming left V 2 bases short and J 0 bases short, with 14 bases between.